The subject of this entry is one T cell receptor beta chain. This entry belongs to a study of control samples from healthy donors and cancer patients. TCRdb keeps only in-frame clones here, not all; method: immunoSEQ multiplex PCR. The repertoire has about 140,000 clones, around 85% of them found once; the top ten carry 8.5% to 9.5%. The receptor comes from a woman aged 25 to 39 in good health. The material sequenced was blood.

In DNA, the CDR3 is TGCGCCAGCAGCTTGGAACGGGGTGGAGAAAAACTGTTTTTT. Protein: CASSLERGGEKLFF. The chain recombines TRBV5-1 with TRBJ1-4, with D hard to call. CDR1 is SGHRS, CDR2 YFSETQ, per germline. This CDR3 region has 14 residues. Trimming removed 0 bases from V and 8 bases from J, with 11 bases in between.